This TCR beta chain was obtained from a study of T cell clonality in common variable immunodeficiency. V gave up 2 bases and J gave up 7 bases; unmatched junction bases: 7. The CDR3 loop spans 15 amino acids. Germline loops: CDR1 MNHEY, CDR2 SVGEGT. Regarding the study as a whole: Compared with healthy controls, CVID subjects showed increased TCRbeta clonality, mostly in about a third. Reportedly, TCR beta sequences from common variable immunodeficiency showed fewer deletions and N-nucleotide insertions.

Repertoires were generated with immunoSEQ multiplex PCR, while TCRdb's copy carries only in-frame clones and drops some. Singletons are absent from the sample, which has 15,000 to 20,000 clones. This clone was detected ten times or more. The antigen is undetermined. With the read ending 3 residues before the CDR3 end, the germline J gene is used to fill in that end. Of CVID subjects, under 16 were female and around 27 male, mean age approximately 40. Donors gave about 5 to 9 ml heparinized peripheral whole blood. V gene TRBV6-2 or TRBV6-3 combines with J gene TRBJ1-4; 7 nucleotides agree with TRBD1. The sequence was obtained from a human donor with common variable immunodeficiency. Sequencing was done on a sample of peripheral blood mononuclear cells. The sequenced CDR3 bases are TGTGCCAGCAGTTACCCCCGGACAGGTTCTGAAAAA. Its translation is CASSYPRTGSEK. The full CDR3 sequence reads CASSYPRTGSEKLFF.